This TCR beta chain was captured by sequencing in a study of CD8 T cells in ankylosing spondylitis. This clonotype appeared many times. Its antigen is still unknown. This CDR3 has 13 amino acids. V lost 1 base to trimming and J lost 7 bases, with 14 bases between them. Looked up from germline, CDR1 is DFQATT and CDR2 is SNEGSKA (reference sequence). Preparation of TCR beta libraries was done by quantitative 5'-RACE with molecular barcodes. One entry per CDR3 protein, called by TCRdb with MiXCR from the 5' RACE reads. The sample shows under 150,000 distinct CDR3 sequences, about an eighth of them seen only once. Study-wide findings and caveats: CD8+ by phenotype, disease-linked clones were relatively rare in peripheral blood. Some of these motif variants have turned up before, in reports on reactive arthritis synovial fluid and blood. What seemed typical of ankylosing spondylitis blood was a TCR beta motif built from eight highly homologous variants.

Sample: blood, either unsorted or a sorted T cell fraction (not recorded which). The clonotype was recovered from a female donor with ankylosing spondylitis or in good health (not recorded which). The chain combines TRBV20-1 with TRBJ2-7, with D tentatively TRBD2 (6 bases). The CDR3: CSARGITGLEQYF. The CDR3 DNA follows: TGCAGTGCTAGAGGAATAACAGGACTAGAGCAGTACTTC.